These T cell receptor beta chains were read from a single sample in a study of blood T cells in healthy people across ages. TCRdb reanalysed the 5' RACE reads using MiXCR and keeps one entry per CDR3 protein. The profile shows hundreds of thousands of distinct CDR3 sequences, 29% of them singletons. Material: blood. The receptor set was obtained from a woman of 80 years or more in good health. Each CDR3 is given with its conserved first and last residue. Fields, in order: J gene, clone size, V gene, CDR3 protein. Not all rows give a size; the values are once, few, many and, for expanded clones, a class.

TRBJ2-3 | many | TRBV9 | CASSAGTLSGTDTQYF
TRBJ2-5 | many | TRBV3-1 | CASSLWTSGGQETQYF
TRBJ2-5 | many | TRBV7-2 | CASSLTRQETQYF
TRBJ2-3 | NA | TRBV12-3/TRBV12-4 | CASGQAGTGEITDTQYF
TRBJ2-1 | NA | TRBV6-2/TRBV6-3 | CASKLGSTYNEQFF
TRBJ1-2 | NA | TRBV2 | CASSEKGLWGSGYTF
TRBJ2-3 | many | TRBV12-3/TRBV12-4 | CASSFSRTDTQYF
TRBJ1-2 | once | TRBV7-3 | CASSLFLGKHGYTF
TRBJ1-1 | NA | TRBV2 | CASSEGRQGAGAFF
TRBJ1-1 | NA | TRBV3-1 | CASSHTGAAGTEAFF
TRBJ2-3 | NA | TRBV4-1 | CASSQEPGDTQYF
TRBJ1-5 | NA | TRBV28 | CASRMGQGARQPQHF
TRBJ2-3 | NA | TRBV6-2/TRBV6-3 | CASNDRAGDTQYF
TRBJ2-3 | NA | TRBV5-6 | CASNDRLGPSTDTQYF
TRBJ2-2 | few | TRBV6-5 | CASSYLSSGGRSFGELFF
TRBJ2-1 | NA | TRBV12-5 | CASGGLAGKNEQFF
TRBJ2-5 | many | TRBV6-2/TRBV6-3 | CASSYATHGETQYF
TRBJ2-7 | many | TRBV18 | CASSPLTGGREQYF
TRBJ1-2 | NA | TRBV3-1 | CASSQTGRGYTF
NA | NA | TRBV11-1 | CASSPRDRGIYEQYF
TRBJ2-4 | many | TRBV27 | CASSKRDGGRVQYF
TRBJ1-3 | NA | TRBV9 | CASSPMQTGNTIYF
TRBJ1-2 | many | TRBV5-1 | CASRRAGDYGYTF
TRBJ1-1 | few | TRBV15 | CATSRENAIINTEAFF
TRBJ1-1 | NA | TRBV20-1 | CSASSPNTEAFF
TRBJ1-1 | NA | TRBV7-3 | CASSLNPPPNTEAFF
TRBJ1-2 | NA | TRBV11-1 | CASSPSGGYGYTF